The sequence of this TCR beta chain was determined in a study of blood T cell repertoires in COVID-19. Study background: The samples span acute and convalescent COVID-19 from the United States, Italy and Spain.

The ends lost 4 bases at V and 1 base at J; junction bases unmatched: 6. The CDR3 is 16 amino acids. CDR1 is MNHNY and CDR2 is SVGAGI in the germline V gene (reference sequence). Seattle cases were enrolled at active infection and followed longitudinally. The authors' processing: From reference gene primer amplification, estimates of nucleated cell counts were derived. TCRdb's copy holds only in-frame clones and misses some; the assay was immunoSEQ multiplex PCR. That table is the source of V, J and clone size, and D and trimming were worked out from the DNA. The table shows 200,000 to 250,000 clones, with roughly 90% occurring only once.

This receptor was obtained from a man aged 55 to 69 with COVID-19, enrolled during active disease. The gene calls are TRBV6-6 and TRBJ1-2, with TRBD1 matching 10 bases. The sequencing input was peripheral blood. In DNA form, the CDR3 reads TGTGCCAGCAGTTCAGGGACAGGGGCCCTTAACTATGGCTACACCTTC. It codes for CASSSGTGALNYGYTF.